The 15 T cell receptor beta chains given below trace back to one sample, sequenced in a study of T cells in Graves' hyperthyroidism and ophthalmopathy. TCR beta CDR3 region amplification was performed from RNA transcripts. The HTBI primer set served for first-round RT-PCR of the TCR CDR3. TCRdb recomputed calls from the multiplex PCR reads with MiXCR, one row per CDR3 protein. The sample yields about 360,000 distinct CDR3 sequences, roughly 25% seen once. Sequencing was done on a sample of blood. Receptors were obtained from a man over 45 with Graves' hyperthyroidism.

The chain recombines TRBV5-1 with TRBJ2-5; TRBD2 matches 9 bases. After removal of 4 bases from V and 2 bases from J, the junction contained 9 bases not matched to a gene. Germline CDR1 is SGHRS and CDR2 is YFSETQ. The CDR3 covers 16 residues. Written as DNA, the CDR3 is TGCGCCAGCAGCGACGGACTAGCGCCTTTTCAAGAGACCCAGTACTTC. Translation gives CASSDGLAPFQETQYF.

This clonotype has more than one count but fewer than ten. The J gene is TRBJ2-5, the V gene TRBV14, with a possible D match to TRBD1 (6 bases). The V end lost 0 bases, the J end lost 5 bases, and 10 bases lay between the germline ends. Germline CDR1 SGHDN, CDR2 FVKESK. The CDR3 is 14 amino acids. The CDR3 reads CASSQDLQGETQYF. For the CDR3, the DNA is TGTGCCAGCAGCCAAGATTTACAGGGTGAGACCCAGTACTTC. Complete variable domain (other parts from reference TRBV14 and TRBJ2-5): EAGVTQFPSHSVIEKGQTVTLRCDPISGHDNLYWYRRVMGKEIKFLLHFVKESKQDESGMPNNRFLAERTGGTYSTLKVQPAELEDSGVYFCASSQDLQGETQYFGPGTRLLVL.

The chain uses TRBV30 and TRBJ2-5, with a tentative D call TRBD2 (6 bases). Trimming took off 5 bases at V and 4 bases at J, with 14 bases between the two ends. The V gene's germline CDR1 is GTSNPN and CDR2 SVGIG (reference sequence). The CDR3 consists of 13 residues. The CDR3 region is CAWWSGCGETQYF. The CDR3, as DNA: TGTGCCTGGTGGAGCGGGTGTGGAGAGACCCAGTACTTC.

This clonotype was detected only a few times. The chain links TRBV20-1 to TRBJ2-7, with TRBD2 matching over 7 bases. Looked up from germline, CDR1 is DFQATT and CDR2 is SNEGSKA (reference sequence). This CDR3 comprises 13 residues. Losses at the gene ends were 1 base for V and 2 bases for J; bases not matched to a gene: 2. Written as DNA, the CDR3 is TGCAGTGCTAGAGGGGGAGGGACCTACGAGCAGTACTTC. Encoded protein: CSARGGGTYEQYF.

V and J are TRBV3-1 and TRBJ1-1; tentative D call: TRBD1 (5 bases). This CDR3 contains 15 residues. Germline CDR1 LGHDT, CDR2 YNNKEL (reference sequence). V was pared by 7 bases and J by 4 bases, with 19 bases between. The CDR3 DNA follows: TGTGCCAGCACGACGAATTTACGGGGGTTCACTGAAGCTTTCTTT. Its protein product is CASTTNLRGFTEAFF.

The J gene is TRBJ2-1, the V gene TRBV6-9, with D possibly being TRBD1 (6 bases). Trimming stripped 6 bases from V and 5 bases from J, with 17 bases between. The CDR3 has 15 residues. CDR1 and CDR2 from the germline V gene are MNHGY and SVAAGI. CDR3 in DNA: TGTGCCAGCAGGTTTTCACAGGGTGGTAACAATGAGCAGTTCTTC. Protein sequence: CASRFSQGGNNEQFF.

The chain employs TRBV9 and TRBJ2-7, with D perhaps TRBD2 (5 bases). Germline lookup yields CDR1 SGDLS and CDR2 YYNGEE. V was cut by 2 bases and J by 0 bases, with 6 bases left in between. The CDR3 is 13 residues long. Here the CDR3 DNA reads TGTGCCAGCAGCGTCGGGATCTCCTACGAGCAGTACTTC. Its translation: CASSVGISYEQYF.

This clonotype was counted a few times. The chain has TRBV12-3 or TRBV12-4 and TRBJ2-1; no clear D. The CDR3 consists of 15 residues. The V end was cut by 3 bases, the J end by 2 bases, with 11 bases between. The CDR3 coding sequence is TGTGCCAGCAGTTTGGGCAGCCGGGCCTACAATGAGCAGTTCTTC. Translated, it gives CASSLGSRAYNEQFF.

Only a few counts were recorded for this clonotype. This chain links TRBV5-1 with TRBJ2-1, with a weak D call TRBD2 (5 bases). V lost 0 bases and J 8 bases, leaving 12 bases between the germline ends. Per the germline V gene, CDR1 is SGHRS and CDR2 is YFSETQ. The CDR3 totals 14 residues. CDR3: CASSLGGAEDEQFF. DNA for the CDR3: TGCGCCAGCAGCTTGGGGGGAGCGGAGGATGAGCAGTTCTTC.

The V call is TRBV2, the J call TRBJ1-1; D not resolved. The V and J ends lost 10 bases and 4 bases respectively, with 22 bases between them. Germline values: CDR1 SNHLY, CDR2 FYNNEI. The CDR3 has 15 residues. CDR3 region: CANGQQFGLSTEAFF. For the CDR3, the DNA is TGTGCCAATGGGCAGCAATTTGGTTTAAGCACTGAAGCTTTCTTT.

In nucleotides, the CDR3 is TGTGCCAGCAGCTTAGGGAGACCAGGCAATCAGCCCCAGCATTTT. Protein product: CASSLGRPGNQPQHF. The J gene is TRBJ1-5, the V gene TRBV7-2; no definite D call. The CDR3 has 15 amino acids. Trimming stripped 1 base from V and 2 bases from J, with 9 bases between. Germline V gene data show CDR1 as SGHTA and CDR2 as FQGNSA.

This clonotype was picked up a small number of times. The chain employs TRBV27 and TRBJ2-1; D gene unclear. CDR1 and CDR2 from the germline V gene are MNHEY and SMNVEV (reference sequence). This CDR3 is 16 amino acids long. V lost 6 bases and J 6 bases, leaving 21 bases between the germline ends. The CDR3 DNA follows: TGTGCCAGCAGAGTCCTCATGGGTTCCGGATTCAATGAGCAGTTCTTC. It encodes CASRVLMGSGFNEQFF.

The chain links TRBV5-1 to TRBJ2-5; TRBD2 matches at 11 bases. There are 16 residues in the CDR3. The V segment lost 1 base and the J segment 4 bases; nucleotides outside the gene matches: 6. The germline CDR1 and CDR2 sequences are SGHRS and YFSETQ. The CDR3 coding sequence is TGCGCCAGCAGCTTGCCGACTGGGACTAGCGGAGAGACCCAGTACTTC. Translation: CASSLPTGTSGETQYF.

This clonotype was found a few times. The V and J genes are TRBV9 and TRBJ2-5, with 8 bases matching TRBD2. V trimming: 4 bases; J trimming: 4 bases; junction bases outside the gene matches: 12. Germline CDR1 SGDLS, CDR2 YYNGEE. CDR3 length: 16 amino acids. The CDR3 DNA sequence: TGTGCCAGCAGCCGTCAAACGGGAGGGGTCGGAGAGACCCAGTACTTC. It yields the protein CASSRQTGGVGETQYF.

This clonotype was recorded at least ten times. J is TRBJ2-3 and V is TRBV7-3; D might be TRBD2 (6 bases). Germline assignment: CDR1 SGHTA and CDR2 FQGTGA. Trimming shortened V by 5 bases and J by 3 bases, and 12 bases separated the two germline ends. This CDR3 contains 14 residues. For the CDR3, the DNA is TGTGCCAGCAGCCTCGGGAGTCGAACAGATACGCAGTATTTT. The encoded protein is CASSLGSRTDTQYF.